A single sample gave rise to the 22 T cell receptor beta chains below, sequenced in a study of shared clonotypes between healthy human individuals. The assay was immunoSEQ multiplex PCR, and TCRdb's table has in-frame clones only and misses some. The sample has 2.3 million or so clones, 93% seen once. What was sequenced was naive CD4+ T cells from PBMCs. Subset reported: CD45RA+ positively selected. The receptors come from a man aged 18-30 years in good health. Some clones in this sample may be carry-over from other donors' samples.

DNA for the CDR3: TGTGCCAGCTCACTAGGACTAGCGGTCCTCTACGAGCAGTACTTC. Amino acids: CASSLGLAVLYEQYF. The chain has TRBV18 and TRBJ2-7; 10 bases map to TRBD2. This CDR3 contains 15 residues. The J segment lost 3 bases and the V segment lost 4 bases, leaving 6 bases of the junction unmatched. Germline V lookup: CDR1 KGHSH, CDR2 LQKENI.

The chain employs TRBV5-1 and TRBJ2-7, with D tentatively TRBD1 (6 bases). CDR1 SGHRS and CDR2 YFSETQ come from the germline V gene. This CDR3 comprises 13 residues. The V end lost 0 bases, the J end lost 9 bases, and 13 bases lay between the germline ends. CDR3 in amino acids: CASSLVQGSGQYF. Here the CDR3 DNA reads TGCGCCAGCAGCTTGGTACAGGGATCCGGGCAGTACTTC.

The V call is TRBV7-2, the J call TRBJ2-2; D call uncertain. The germline V gene encodes CDR1 SGHTA and CDR2 FQGNSA. The CDR3 runs 13 residues. V lost 1 base and J 8 bases, leaving 8 bases between the germline ends. CDR3 loop: CASSLVQRGELFF. The DNA of the CDR3 is TGTGCCAGCAGCTTAGTCCAGAGGGGGGAGCTGTTTTTT.

This chain joins TRBV11-2 and TRBJ2-1; 9 bases match TRBD1. V dropped 5 bases and J dropped 4; count of bases not matched to a gene: 6. The CDR3 contains 15 residues. Per germline, CDR1 SGHAT and CDR2 FQNNGV. The CDR3 spells CASSLDRGRYNEQFF. CDR3 coding DNA: TGTGCCAGCAGCCTGGACAGGGGAAGGTACAATGAGCAGTTCTTC. Supplemented by reference TRBV11-2 and TRBJ2-1, the full variable domain reads EAGVAQSPRYKIIEKRQSVAFWCNPISGHATLYWYQQILGQGPKLLIQFQNNGVVDDSQLPKDRFSAERLKGVDSTLKIQPAKLEDSAVYLCASSLDRGRYNEQFFGPGTRLTVL.

The CDR3 sequence is CASKISYEQYF. In DNA form, the CDR3 reads TGTGCCAGCAAGATCTCCTACGAGCAGTACTTC. This rearrangement joins TRBV2 to TRBJ2-7; D is unresolved. This CDR3 comprises 11 residues. CDR1 and CDR2 (germline): SNHLY, FYNNEI. Trimming removed 7 bases from V and 0 bases from J, with 4 bases in between. The full variable domain, its missing parts supplied by reference TRBV2 and TRBJ2-7, is EPEVTQTPSHQVTQMGQEVILRCVPISNHLYFYWYRQILGQKVEFLVSFYNNEISEKSEIFDDQFSVERPDGSNFTLKIRSTKLEDSAMYFCASKISYEQYFGPGTRLTVT.

This clone has a handful of counts. The DNA for the CDR3 is TGTGCCAGCAGTTTCAAGGGGTATACTCAGCCCCAGCATTTT. As protein: CASSFKGYTQPQHF. The chain recombines TRBV28 with TRBJ1-5; TRBD1 is a possible D gene (5 bases). This CDR3 has 14 amino acids. Trimming took 3 bases from V and 6 from J, leaving 12 bases between them. Germline V gene data show CDR1 as MDHEN and CDR2 as SYDVKM.

The chain couples TRBV19 to TRBJ2-2; 8 positions match TRBD1. J lost 2 bases, V lost 4 bases, and 21 bases had no gene match. The CDR3 is 21 residues long. Germline V lookup: CDR1 LNHDA, CDR2 SQIVND (reference sequence). This CDR3 reads CASSKWLLALAQGENTGELFF. As DNA, the CDR3 is TGTGCCAGTAGTAAGTGGCTCCTAGCCCTCGCACAGGGGGAAAACACCGGGGAGCTGTTTTTT.

The rearrangement links TRBV5-4 to TRBJ2-1; 10 bases agree with TRBD2. V gave up 4 bases and J gave up 4 bases; unmatched junction bases: 8. The CDR3 sequence is 16 residues long. Germline V CDR1 and CDR2: SGHNT, YYREEE (reference sequence). The CDR3 reads CASSGGLAGVYNEQFF. The CDR3 nucleotides read TGTGCCAGCAGCGGGGGGCTAGCGGGAGTTTACAATGAGCAGTTCTTC.

The chain carries TRBV28 and TRBJ2-7, with TRBD1 matching over 9 bases. Germline CDR1 reads MDHEN; CDR2 reads SYDVKM. The V and J ends lost 6 bases and 3 bases, in that order; junction bases with no gene match: 6. This CDR3 region has 14 residues. CDR3 sequence (DNA): TGTGCCAGCAGCCCGGACAGGGGATTCTACGAGCAGTACTTC. Translating gives CASSPDRGFYEQYF.

CDR3 nucleotides: TGCGCCAGCAGCTCGGTCCCGGGACGAGCGAACACCGGGGAGCTGTTTTTT. Translation: CASSSVPGRANTGELFF. The rearrangement uses TRBV5-1 and TRBJ2-2; TRBD1 or TRBD2 may be the D gene (5 bases each). The ends were cut back, 3 bases at V and 0 bases at J, with 15 bases in the middle. CDR1 and CDR2 from the germline V gene are SGHRS and YFSETQ. The CDR3 has 17 residues.

This chain connects TRBV9 to TRBJ2-2, with 14 bases matching TRBD2. Trimming removed 0 bases from V and 3 bases from J; junction bases left unmatched: 10. The CDR3 consists of 20 residues. The germline V gene encodes CDR1 SGDLS and CDR2 YYNGEE. Written as DNA, the CDR3 is TGTGCCAGCAGCGTAGGGGGACTAGCGGGAGATCATGCGGACACCGGGGAGCTGTTTTTT. Encoded protein: CASSVGGLAGDHADTGELFF.

This sequence joins TRBV6-5 and TRBJ2-1; 9 bases agree with TRBD2. Germline lookup yields CDR1 MNHEY and CDR2 SVGAGI. Trimming at V came to 10 bases and at J to 7 bases, leaving 8 bases not matched to a gene. The CDR3 consists of 13 residues. For the CDR3, the DNA is TGTGCCACCCAGCGGGAGGCCACGAATGAGCAGTTCTTC. It codes for CATQREATNEQFF.

The rearrangement uses TRBV9 and TRBJ2-5; D unresolved. Germline V gives CDR1 SGDLS, CDR2 YYNGEE. The CDR3 contains 16 residues. The germline V and J ends were trimmed by 1 base and 4 bases, with 17 bases remaining between them. DNA of the CDR3: TGTGCCAGCAGCGTAAGGGTTGGGCAGAATGGAGAGACCCAGTACTTC. This encodes CASSVRVGQNGETQYF.

V is TRBV7-2 and J is TRBJ2-3, with D unresolved. In germline, CDR1 is SGHTA, CDR2 FQGNSA. Trimming pared 1 base from V and 5 bases from J, leaving 7 bases between. The CDR3 runs to 13 residues. The chain's CDR3 is CASSLVGRDTQYF. Written as DNA, the CDR3 is TGTGCCAGCAGCTTAGTCGGTAGAGATACGCAGTATTTT.

CDR3 sequence reads: CASSFPTNSPLHF. For the CDR3, the DNA is TGTGCCAGCAGCTTTCCTACAAATTCACCCCTCCACTTT. J is TRBJ1-6 and V is TRBV7-2; D uncertain. V was trimmed by 3 bases and J by 7 bases, leaving 7 bases between them. From germline, CDR1 is SGHTA and CDR2 FQGNSA. The CDR3 is 13 amino acids.

This clone was recorded once. J is TRBJ2-1 and V is TRBV6-4; the match to TRBD1 covers 8 bases. The germline CDR1 and CDR2 sequences are MRHNA and SNTAGT. The J segment lost 7 bases and the V segment lost 4 bases, leaving 3 bases of the junction unmatched. The CDR3 is 13 residues long. Here the CDR3 reads CASSGRQGNEQFF. The CDR3 DNA reads as TGTGCCAGCAGTGGTAGACAGGGGAATGAGCAGTTCTTC.

This chain joins TRBV7-9 and TRBJ2-5, with 7 positions matching TRBD1. The CDR3 runs 16 residues. In germline, CDR1 is SEHNR, CDR2 FQNEAQ (reference sequence). Trimming cost V 5 bases and J 4 bases; bases outside gene matches: 13. The DNA for the CDR3 is TGTGCCAGCAGCCCGACAAACATTAGGGGGCGAGAGACCCAGTACTTC. Translation gives CASSPTNIRGRETQYF.

In its sample, this clone was seen once. This chain links TRBV2 with TRBJ1-1, with TRBD1 as a possible D gene (6 bases). Germline assignment: CDR1 SNHLY and CDR2 FYNNEI. Trimming left V 3 bases short and J 5 bases short, with 13 bases between. The CDR3 is made up of 14 amino acids. This CDR3 is CASSDSGGLTEAFF. As DNA, the CDR3 is TGTGCCAGCAGTGACAGCGGGGGGCTAACTGAAGCTTTCTTT.

The chain couples TRBV6-1 to TRBJ1-4; no firm D call. Germline lookup yields CDR1 MNHNS and CDR2 SASEGT. V lost 2 bases to trimming and J lost 14 bases, with 15 bases between them. CDR3 length: 13 amino acids. The CDR3 reads CASSEKTDEQLFF. CDR3 sequence (DNA): TGTGCCAGCAGTGAAAAGACGGACGAACAGCTGTTTTTT.

This chain uses TRBV6-1 with TRBJ1-1; D not certain. Germline loops: CDR1 MNHNS, CDR2 SASEGT. The CDR3 runs to 13 residues. Trimming stripped 7 bases from V and 3 bases from J, with 12 bases between. The CDR3 DNA reads TGTGCCAGCACCACAGCCAAGTACACTGAAGCTTTCTTT. Residues: CASTTAKYTEAFF.

The chain has TRBV15 and TRBJ2-2; possibly TRBD1 for D (5 bases). The V end lost 3 bases, the J end lost 0 bases, and 8 bases lay between the germline ends. Germline-derived CDR1 and CDR2 are LNHNV and YYDKDF (reference sequence). This CDR3 spans 15 amino acids. For the CDR3, the DNA is TGTGCCACCAGCAGCAGGGCCACGAACACCGGGGAGCTGTTTTTT. Amino acid sequence: CATSSRATNTGELFF.

The CDR3 loop reads CSVGSGTPNTGELFF. For the CDR3, the DNA is TGCAGCGTTGGATCCGGGACACCGAACACCGGGGAGCTGTTTTTT. The V call is TRBV29-1, the J call TRBJ2-2, with a tentative D call TRBD1 (6 bases). The CDR3 loop spans 15 amino acids. The germline V gene encodes CDR1 SQVTM and CDR2 ANQGSEA. V lost 4 bases to trimming and J lost 0 bases, with 12 bases between them.